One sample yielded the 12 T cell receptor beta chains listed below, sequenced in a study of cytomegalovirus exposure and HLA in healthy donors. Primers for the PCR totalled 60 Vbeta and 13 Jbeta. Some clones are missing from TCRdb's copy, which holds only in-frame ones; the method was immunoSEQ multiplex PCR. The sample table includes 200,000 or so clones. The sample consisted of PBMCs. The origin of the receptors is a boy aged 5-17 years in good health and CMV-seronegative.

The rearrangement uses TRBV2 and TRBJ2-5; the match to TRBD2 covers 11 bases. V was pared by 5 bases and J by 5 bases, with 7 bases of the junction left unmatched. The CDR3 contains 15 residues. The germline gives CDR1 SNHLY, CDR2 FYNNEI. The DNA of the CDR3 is TGTGCCAGCAGTCTCTGGACTAGCGGGTTGGAGACCCAGTACTTC. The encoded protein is CASSLWTSGLETQYF.

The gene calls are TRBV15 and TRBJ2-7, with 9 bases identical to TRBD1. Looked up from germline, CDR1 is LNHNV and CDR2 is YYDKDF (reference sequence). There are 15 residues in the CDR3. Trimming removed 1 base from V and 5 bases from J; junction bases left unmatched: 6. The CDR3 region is CATSRAGTGRHEQYF. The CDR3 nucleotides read TGTGCCACCAGCAGAGCCGGGACAGGGCGCCACGAGCAGTACTTC.

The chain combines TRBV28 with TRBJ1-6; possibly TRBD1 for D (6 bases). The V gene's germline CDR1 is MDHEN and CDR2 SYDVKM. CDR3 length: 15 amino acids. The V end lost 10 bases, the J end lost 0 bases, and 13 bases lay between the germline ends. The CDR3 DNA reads TGTGCCACCAGGGGCCCCGGCTCCTATAATTCACCCCTCCACTTT. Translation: CATRGPGSYNSPLHF.

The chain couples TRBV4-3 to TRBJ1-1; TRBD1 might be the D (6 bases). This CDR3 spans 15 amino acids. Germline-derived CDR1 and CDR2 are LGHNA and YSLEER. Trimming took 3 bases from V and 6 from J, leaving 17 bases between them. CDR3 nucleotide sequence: TGCGCCAGCAGCCAGACGTCAGGGGTCTGGGCTGAAGCTTTCTTT. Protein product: CASSQTSGVWAEAFF.

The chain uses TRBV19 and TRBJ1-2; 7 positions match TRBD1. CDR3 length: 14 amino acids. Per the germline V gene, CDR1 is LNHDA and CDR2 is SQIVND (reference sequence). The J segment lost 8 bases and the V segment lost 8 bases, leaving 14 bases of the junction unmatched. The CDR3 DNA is TGTGCCAGTCTACGGGACAGAAATTCAGGGGGCTACACCTTC. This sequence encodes CASLRDRNSGGYTF. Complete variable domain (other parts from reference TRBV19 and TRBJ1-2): DGGITQSPKYLFRKEGQNVTLSCEQNLNHDAMYWYRQDPGQGLRLIYYSQIVNDFQKGDIAEGYSVSREKKESFPLTVTSAQKNPTAFYLCASLRDRNSGGYTFGSGTRLTVV.

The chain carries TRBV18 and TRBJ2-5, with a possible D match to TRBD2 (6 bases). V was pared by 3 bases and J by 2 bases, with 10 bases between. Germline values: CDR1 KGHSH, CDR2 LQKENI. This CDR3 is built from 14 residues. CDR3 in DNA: TGTGCCAGCTCACCCCGTGGGGGGCAAGAGACCCAGTACTTC. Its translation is CASSPRGGQETQYF.

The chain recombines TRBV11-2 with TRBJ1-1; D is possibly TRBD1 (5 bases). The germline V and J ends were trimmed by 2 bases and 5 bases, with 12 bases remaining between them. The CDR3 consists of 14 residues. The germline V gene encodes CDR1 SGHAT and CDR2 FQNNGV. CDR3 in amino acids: CASSLWAGRTEAFF. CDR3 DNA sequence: TGTGCCAGCAGCTTATGGGCAGGGAGGACTGAAGCTTTCTTT.

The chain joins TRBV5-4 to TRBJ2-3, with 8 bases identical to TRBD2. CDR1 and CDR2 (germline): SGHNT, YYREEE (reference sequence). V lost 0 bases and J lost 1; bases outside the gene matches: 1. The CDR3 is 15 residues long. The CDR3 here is CASSLAGGRTDTQYF. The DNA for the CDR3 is TGTGCCAGCAGCTTGGCGGGGGGGCGCACAGATACGCAGTATTTT.

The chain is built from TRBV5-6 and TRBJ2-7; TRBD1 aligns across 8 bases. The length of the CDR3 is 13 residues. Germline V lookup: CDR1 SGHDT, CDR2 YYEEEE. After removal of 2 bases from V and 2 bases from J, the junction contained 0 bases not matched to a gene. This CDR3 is CASSLQGAYEQYF. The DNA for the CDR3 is TGTGCCAGCAGCTTACAGGGGGCCTACGAGCAGTACTTC.

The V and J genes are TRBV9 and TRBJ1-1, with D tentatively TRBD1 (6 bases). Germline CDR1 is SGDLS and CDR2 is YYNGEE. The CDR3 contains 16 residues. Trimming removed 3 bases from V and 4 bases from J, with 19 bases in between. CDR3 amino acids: CASSAQDRIGGTEAFF. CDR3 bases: TGTGCCAGCAGCGCTCAAGACAGGATCGGCGGCACTGAAGCTTTCTTT.

CDR3 nucleotide sequence: TGCAGCGTGGGGGGACAGGGGTCCCACTCTGGGGCCAACGTCCTGACTTTC. This codes for CSVGGQGSHSGANVLTF. The rearrangement uses TRBV29-1 and TRBJ2-6; the match to TRBD1 covers 10 bases. The V and J ends lost 6 bases and 0 bases, in that order; junction bases with no gene match: 8. The V gene's germline CDR1 is SQVTM and CDR2 ANQGSEA. The CDR3 sequence is 17 residues long.

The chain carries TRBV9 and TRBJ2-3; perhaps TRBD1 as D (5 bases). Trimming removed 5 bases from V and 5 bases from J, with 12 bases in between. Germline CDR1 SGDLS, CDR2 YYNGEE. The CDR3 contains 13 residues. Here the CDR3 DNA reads TGTGCCAGCAGTTTCAGGGTTGTAGATACGCAGTATTTT. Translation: CASSFRVVDTQYF.